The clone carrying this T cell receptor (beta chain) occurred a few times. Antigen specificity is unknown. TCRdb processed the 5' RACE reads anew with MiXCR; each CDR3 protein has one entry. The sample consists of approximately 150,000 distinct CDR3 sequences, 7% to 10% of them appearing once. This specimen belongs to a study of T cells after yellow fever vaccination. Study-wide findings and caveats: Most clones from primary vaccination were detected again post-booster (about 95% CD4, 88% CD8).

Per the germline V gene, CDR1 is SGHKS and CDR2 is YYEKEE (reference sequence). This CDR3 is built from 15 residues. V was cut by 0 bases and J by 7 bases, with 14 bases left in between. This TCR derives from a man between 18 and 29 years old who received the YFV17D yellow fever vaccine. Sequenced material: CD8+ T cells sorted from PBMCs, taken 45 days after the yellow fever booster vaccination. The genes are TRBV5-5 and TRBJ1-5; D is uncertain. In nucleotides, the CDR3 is TGTGCCAGCAGCTTGGCAGGAGAAAGATACCAGCCCCAGCATTTT. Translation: CASSLAGERYQPQHF.